The source of this TCR beta chain is a study of T cell changes during pregnancy in multiple sclerosis. The germline V gene encodes CDR1 MDHEN and CDR2 SYDVKM. V dropped 4 bases and J dropped 6 bases, with 5 bases sitting between them. The CDR3 length is 11 residues. Sequencing was performed with immunoSEQ multiplex PCR; in TCRdb, only in-frame clones are kept and a portion is missing. The sample consists of some 99,000 clones, under 95% of them appearing once. The J gene is TRBJ2-3, the V gene TRBV28; D uncertain. This receptor was taken from a female donor in good health, enrolled as a control in a pregnancy study. The sample consisted of peripheral blood, taken after pregnancy. CDR3 in amino acids: CASSSRDTQYF. CDR3 DNA sequence: TGTGCCAGCAGTTCCAGGGATACGCAGTATTTT. The full variable domain, rest sourced from reference TRBV28 and TRBJ2-3, is DVKVTQSSRYLVKRTGEKVFLECVQDMDHENMFWYRQDPGLGLRLIYFSYDVKMKEKGDIPEGYSVSREKKERFSLILESASTNQTSMYLCASSSRDTQYFGPGTRLTVL.